The entry that follows covers one TCR beta chain sequence. As yet, its antigen is unknown. It was with a sample-barcoded 5' primer and a J-beta primer mix that a second PCR of roughly 7 to 12 cycles was run. Each cDNA was tagged by a template-switch adaptor containing 12 random nucleotides. Each CDR3 protein is one row after TCRdb ran MiXCR on the 5' RACE reads. Altogether 1.5 million to 2 million distinct CDR3 sequences are present, roughly 30% being singletons, with the ten largest covering approximately 11%. This CDR3 is 14 amino acids long. The trim removed 5 bases at V and 2 bases at J, leaving 6 bases unmatched. Looked up from germline, CDR1 is MNHNS and CDR2 is SASEGT. This entry belongs to a study of blood T cells in healthy people across ages. On the study more broadly: Template switching recovered approximately one barcoded beta molecule for every two T cells. Findings and caveats of the study: Strong correlation existed between TCR beta diversity and naive T cell percentage. Fewer expanded clones and more diversity marked long-lived versus aged donors.

Sequenced material: blood. The receptor was derived from a woman in her 30s in good health. This chain uses TRBV6-1 with TRBJ2-7; TRBD1 matches at 7 bases. The CDR3 coding sequence is TGTGCCAGCAGTAGATACACAGGGGCCTACGAGCAGTACTTC. It encodes CASSRYTGAYEQYF.